Below are 5 T cell receptor beta chains sequenced from a single sample in a study of OX40 agonist ivuxolimab in advanced cancers. Profiling relied on immunoSEQ multiplex PCR, and the TCRdb table lists in-frame clones only, not all of them. The data contain about 99,000 clones, about 96% of them singletons. The sequencing here drew on CD4+ or CD8+ T cells sorted from blood, taken in a trial of the OX40 agonist ivuxolimab. The receptor set was obtained from an adult with an advanced solid tumor such as melanoma, head and neck, liver or kidney cancer.

V gene TRBV6-5 combines with J gene TRBJ1-2; unclear D gene. The CDR3 consists of 15 residues. Germline CDR1 reads MNHEY; CDR2 reads SVGAGI. V dropped 1 base and J dropped 0 bases, with 9 bases sitting between them. The DNA for the CDR3 is TGTGCCAGCAGTTACTACAACTCGGCTAACTATGGCTACACCTTC. This translates into CASSYYNSANYGYTF.

The rearrangement links TRBV19 to TRBJ2-3, with 9 bases that match TRBD2. CDR3 length: 15 residues. Germline V CDR1 and CDR2: LNHDA, SQIVND (reference sequence). With V trimmed by 5 bases and J by 2 bases, 5 bases remained unmatched. The CDR3 sequence is CASSSGLAYTDTQYF. The CDR3 nucleotides are TGTGCCAGTAGTTCGGGACTAGCTTACACAGATACGCAGTATTTT.

The CDR3 region has the DNA TGTGCCAGCAGCTTAGGGGATGTTGAAAAACTGTTTTTT. It specifies CASSLGDVEKLFF. The chain uses TRBV5-6 and TRBJ1-4; D may be TRBD1 (5 bases). Germline CDR1 SGHDT, CDR2 YYEEEE. Between the trimmed V and J ends, which lost 2 bases and 7 bases, there was a span of 9 bases. The CDR3 runs 13 residues.

The CDR3 protein is CSVEEGARMNTEAFF. CDR3 coding DNA: TGCAGCGTTGAAGAAGGGGCCCGAATGAACACTGAAGCTTTCTTT. The rearrangement joins TRBV29-1 to TRBJ1-1; tentatively, D is TRBD1 (5 bases). Germline values: CDR1 SQVTM, CDR2 ANQGSEA. This CDR3 has 15 amino acids. V was trimmed by 0 bases and J by 0 bases, leaving 11 bases between them. Full variable domain (outside the CDR3, taken from reference TRBV29-1 and TRBJ1-1): SAVISQKPSRDICQRGTSLTIQCQVDSQVTMMFWYRQQPGQSLTLIATANQGSEATYESGFVIDKFPISRPNLTFSTLTVSNMSPEDSSIYLCSVEEGARMNTEAFFGQGTRLTVV.

The chain uses TRBV4-1 and TRBJ2-5, with a weak D call TRBD2 (6 bases). V lost 1 base and J 5 bases, leaving 11 bases between the germline ends. The germline CDR1 and CDR2 sequences are MGHRA and YSYEKL. CDR3 length: 14 residues. Here the CDR3 reads CASSQGPGEETQYF. The CDR3 bases are TGCGCCAGCAGCCAAGGCCCGGGGGAGGAGACCCAGTACTTC.